A selection of T cell receptor beta chains follows, all from one sample in a study of cytomegalovirus exposure and HLA in healthy donors. The protocol was immunoSEQ multiplex PCR, while the TCRdb copy is restricted to in-frame clones and leaves out a portion. The sample consists of 250,000 to 350,000 clones, 87% of them appearing once. The sample taken for sequencing was PBMCs. All receptors come from a woman under 40 in good health and CMV-seropositive. Both conserved end residues are part of each CDR3. The D gene is left open where the match is weak. The size of a clone is reported for some rows only, either as once, few or many, or as a class for expanded clones.

V	J	D	size	CDR3	DNA
TRBV30	TRBJ2-2	NA	few	CAWSQGRRELFF	TGTGCCTGGTCGCAGGGGAGGCGGGAGCTGTTTTTT
TRBV5-4	TRBJ2-7	TRBD1	NA	CASSLKTGTYEQYF	TGTGCCAGCAGCTTAAAGACAGGGACCTACGAGCAGTACTTC
TRBV6-6	TRBJ1-5	TRBD1	NA	CASSYWGTGDQPQHF	TGTGCCAGCAGTTACTGGGGGACAGGGGATCAGCCCCAGCATTTT
TRBV6-5	TRBJ1-4	TRBD1	NA	CASSGGQGRNEKLFF	TGTGCCAGCAGCGGGGGACAGGGGCGAAATGAAAAACTGTTTTTT
TRBV7-2	TRBJ2-7	TRBD2	NA	CASSIIAGVGSYEQYF	TGTGCCAGCAGCATCATTGCGGGAGTTGGGTCCTACGAGCAGTACTTC
TRBV18	TRBJ1-2	NA	NA	CASSPGSYGYTF	TGTGCCAGCTCACCGGGATCCTATGGCTACACCTTC
TRBV30	TRBJ2-7	TRBD1	NA	CAWSVSRTGGSYEQYF	TGTGCCTGGAGTGTTTCTCGGACAGGGGGCTCCTACGAGCAGTACTTC
TRBV28	TRBJ2-3	NA	NA	CASRLNHLRGTGRTQYF	TGTGCCAGCCGCCTCAACCACCTCAGGGGAACAGGGCGTACGCAGTATTTT
TRBV7-6	TRBJ1-1	TRBD1	NA	CASSLQGVPDVAFF	TGTGCCAGCAGCTTGCAGGGGGTTCCTGACGTGGCTTTCTTT
TRBV5-1	TRBJ1-1	TRBD1	NA	CASSLGQGLNTEAFF	TGCGCCAGCAGCCTTGGACAGGGGTTGAACACTGAAGCTTTCTTT
TRBV7-3	TRBJ2-3	NA	once	CASHQMTQYF	TGTGCCAGCCACCAGATGACGCAGTATTTT
TRBV7-9	TRBJ2-1	NA	NA	CASSLDLGGPYNEQFF	TGTGCCAGCAGCTTGGATCTAGGCGGGCCTTACAATGAGCAGTTCTTC
TRBV7-2	TRBJ2-7	TRBD2	NA	CASSVGTSGTYEQYF	TGTGCCAGCAGCGTCGGGACTAGCGGAACTTACGAGCAGTACTTC
TRBV2	TRBJ2-5	TRBD1	NA	CASSEGTGFKTQYF	TGTGCCAGCAGTGAGGGGACAGGGTTCAAGACCCAGTACTTC
TRBV27	TRBJ1-5	NA	NA	CASRLDSGSWQPQHF	TGTGCCAGCAGATTGGACTCAGGGTCCTGGCAGCCCCAGCATTTT
TRBV10-3	TRBJ2-7	NA	few	CAISEDRSSYEQYF	TGTGCCATCAGTGAGGACAGGAGCTCCTACGAGCAGTACTTC
TRBV14	TRBJ2-7	NA	NA	CASSLAKFAGSSYEQYF	TGTGCCAGCAGCCTAGCAAAGTTTGCAGGAAGCTCCTACGAGCAGTACTTC
TRBV15	TRBJ2-7	NA	NA	CATSGAGGTAYEQYF	TGTGCCACCAGCGGGGCCGGGGGAACTGCCTACGAGCAGTACTTC
TRBV2	TRBJ2-2	NA	NA	CASEDPRGNTGELFF	TGTGCCAGCGAAGATCCGAGGGGGAACACCGGGGAGCTGTTTTTT
TRBV5-4	TRBJ1-1	NA	NA	CASSPKGVGNTEAFF	TGTGCCAGCAGCCCAAAGGGGGTGGGGAACACTGAAGCTTTCTTT
TRBV6-1	TRBJ1-2	NA	NA	CASSEVEGGNYGYTF	TGTGCCAGCAGTGAAGTTGAGGGGGGGAACTATGGCTACACCTTC
TRBV6-5	TRBJ2-7	NA	NA	CASCAWRGSDEQYF	TGTGCCAGCTGTGCATGGAGGGGATCAGACGAGCAGTACTTC
TRBV9	TRBJ2-7	NA	NA	CASGQANKQYF	TGTGCCAGCGGGCAGGCGAATAAGCAGTACTTC
TRBV2	TRBJ2-2	NA	NA	CARTSHGGTGELFF	TGTGCCAGAACCTCGCACGGGGGTACCGGGGAGCTGTTTTTT
TRBV4-3	TRBJ1-2	NA	NA	CASSQGAGEGGYGYTF	TGCGCCAGCAGCCAAGGGGCCGGGGAGGGGGGCTATGGCTACACCTTC
TRBV28	TRBJ1-1	TRBD1	NA	CASSLAGGITEAFF	TGTGCCAGCAGTTTGGCAGGGGGCATCACTGAAGCTTTCTTT